This is a list of T cell receptor beta chains from one sample in a study of spatial heterogeneity in lung cancer. TCRdb analysed the 5' RACE reads with MiXCR anew, one entry per CDR3 protein. The table includes around 4,000 distinct CDR3 sequences, roughly a fifth detected once. Material: normal lung tissue next to the tumor, obtained at surgery. The receptors stem from a female donor with early-stage non-small cell lung cancer. Each CDR3 is given with its conserved first and last residue. The order of the fields is V gene, J gene, clone size, D gene, CDR3 DNA, CDR3 protein. The D gene is left open where the match is weak. Size is stated for part of the rows, as once, few or many counts, or as a class when the clone is expanded.

v_call: TRBV20-1
j_call: TRBJ2-3
clone_size: medium-sized
d_call: TRBD2
cdr3_nt: TGCAGTGCTACCCTAGCGGCAGACACAGATACGCAGTATTTT
cdr3_aa: CSATLAADTDTQYF

v_call: TRBV7-2
j_call: TRBJ1-1
clone_size: NA
d_call: NA
cdr3_nt: TGTGCCAGCAGCTTGACGAAAACCATTTTCGGAAAAGAAGCTTTCTTT
cdr3_aa: CASSLTKTIFGKEAFF

v_call: TRBV5-5
j_call: TRBJ2-7
clone_size: many
d_call: NA
cdr3_nt: TGTGCCAGCAGCTTGATTTCCGGGGGATCCTACGAGCAGTACTTC
cdr3_aa: CASSLISGGSYEQYF

v_call: TRBV5-4
j_call: TRBJ2-5
clone_size: few
d_call: TRBD1
cdr3_nt: TGTGCCAGCAGCTTAATAGAGGGACAGATGGGGACCCAGTACTTC
cdr3_aa: CASSLIEGQMGTQYF

v_call: TRBV10-3
j_call: TRBJ2-7
clone_size: medium-sized
d_call: TRBD1
cdr3_nt: TGTGCCATCAGTGCCCCCGGGACAGGGAACTACGAGCAGTACTTC
cdr3_aa: CAISAPGTGNYEQYF

v_call: TRBV7-2
j_call: TRBJ1-4
clone_size: many
d_call: TRBD1
cdr3_nt: TGTGCCAGCAGCGCCGTAGGGGGCAGGGAAAAACTGTTTTTT
cdr3_aa: CASSAVGGREKLFF

v_call: TRBV7-9
j_call: TRBJ1-6
clone_size: NA
d_call: NA
cdr3_nt: TGTGCCAGCAGCTTAGCGCGAGACATCGGAGGCCGTAGCGCCTATAATTCACCCCTCCACTTT
cdr3_aa: CASSLARDIGGRSAYNSPLHF

v_call: TRBV7-2
j_call: TRBJ2-2
clone_size: medium-sized
d_call: TRBD2
cdr3_nt: TGTGCCAGCAGCTTAGATGTCCTAGCGGGGGGTACCGGGGAGCTGTTTTTT
cdr3_aa: CASSLDVLAGGTGELFF

v_call: TRBV29-1
j_call: TRBJ1-1
clone_size: NA
d_call: NA
cdr3_nt: TGCAGCGGGGAACAGGGAGGAAAGACTGAAGCTTTCTTT
cdr3_aa: CSGEQGGKTEAFF

v_call: TRBV6-5
j_call: TRBJ2-5
clone_size: NA
d_call: NA
cdr3_nt: TGTGCCAGCAGTTACTCGGAGGGCACTCCGGGGGAGACCCAGTACTTC
cdr3_aa: CASSYSEGTPGETQYF

v_call: TRBV9
j_call: TRBJ2-2
clone_size: medium-sized
d_call: TRBD1
cdr3_nt: TGTGCCAGCAGCCCCGGGACAGGACCCACCGGGGAGCTGTTTTTT
cdr3_aa: CASSPGTGPTGELFF

v_call: TRBV5-1
j_call: TRBJ2-2
clone_size: medium-sized
d_call: TRBD1
cdr3_nt: TGCGCCAGCAGCTTTCAAGGGGGCAACACCGGGGAGCTGTTTTTT
cdr3_aa: CASSFQGGNTGELFF

v_call: TRBV6-5
j_call: TRBJ1-1
clone_size: medium-sized
d_call: NA
cdr3_nt: TGTGCCAGCAGTTACTCGAGATCACCGGACACTGAAGCTTTCTTT
cdr3_aa: CASSYSRSPDTEAFF

v_call: TRBV20-1
j_call: TRBJ2-1
clone_size: many
d_call: TRBD2
cdr3_nt: TGCAGTGCTAGAGATCCCGGGACTAGCGGATACAATGAGCAGTTCTTC
cdr3_aa: CSARDPGTSGYNEQFF

v_call: TRBV4-3
j_call: TRBJ2-7
clone_size: NA
d_call: TRBD1
cdr3_nt: TGCGCCAGCAGCCAAGATAGGCCGAGACAGGGGTCCTACGAGCAGTACTTC
cdr3_aa: CASSQDRPRQGSYEQYF

v_call: TRBV7-2
j_call: TRBJ1-1
clone_size: medium-sized
d_call: NA
cdr3_nt: TGTGCCAGCAGCTCGGTGGGGGCTAACACTGAAGCTTTCTTT
cdr3_aa: CASSSVGANTEAFF

v_call: TRBV4-3
j_call: TRBJ2-4
clone_size: NA
d_call: NA
cdr3_nt: TGCGCCAGCAGCCTCTTTCCCTACACGGAATTAGGGGCCAAAAACATTCAGTACTTC
cdr3_aa: CASSLFPYTELGAKNIQYF

v_call: TRBV7-2
j_call: TRBJ2-5
clone_size: medium-sized
d_call: NA
cdr3_nt: TGTGCCAGCAGTTCGAGGGGATATGGGGACCAGTACTTC
cdr3_aa: CASSSRGYGDQYF